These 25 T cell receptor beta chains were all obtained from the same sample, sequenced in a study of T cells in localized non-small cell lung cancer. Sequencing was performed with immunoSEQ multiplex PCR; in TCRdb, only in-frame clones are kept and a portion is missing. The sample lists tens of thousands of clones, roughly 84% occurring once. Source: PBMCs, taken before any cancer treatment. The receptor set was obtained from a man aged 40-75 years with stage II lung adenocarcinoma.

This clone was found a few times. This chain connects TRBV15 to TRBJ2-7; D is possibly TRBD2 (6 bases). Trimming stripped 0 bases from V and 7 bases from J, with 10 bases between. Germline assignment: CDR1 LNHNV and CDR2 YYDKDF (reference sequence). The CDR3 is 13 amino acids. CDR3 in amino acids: CATSRELAGEQYF. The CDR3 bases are TGTGCCACCAGCAGAGAACTAGCAGGGGAGCAGTACTTC.

The CDR3 sequence: CASSLNLNTEAFF. The CDR3 DNA reads as TGTGCCAGCAGTCTCAATCTGAACACTGAAGCTTTCTTT. This chain uses TRBV2 with TRBJ1-1, with D uncertain. Germline values: CDR1 SNHLY, CDR2 FYNNEI. This CDR3 comprises 13 residues. Trimming took off 5 bases at V and 0 bases at J, with 7 bases between the two ends.

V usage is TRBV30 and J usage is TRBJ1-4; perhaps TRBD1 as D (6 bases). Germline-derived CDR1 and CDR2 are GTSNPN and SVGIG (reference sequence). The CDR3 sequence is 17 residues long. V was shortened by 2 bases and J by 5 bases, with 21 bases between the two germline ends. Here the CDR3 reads CAWSTLLGGGENEKLFF. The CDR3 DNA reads TGTGCCTGGAGTACCCTTCTAGGGGGGGGTGAAAATGAAAAACTGTTTTTT.

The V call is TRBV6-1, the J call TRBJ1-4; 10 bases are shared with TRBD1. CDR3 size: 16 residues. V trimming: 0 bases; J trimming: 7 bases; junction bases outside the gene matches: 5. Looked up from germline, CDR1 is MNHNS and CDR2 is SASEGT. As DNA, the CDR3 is TGTGCCAGCAGTGAAGCGAGCAGGACAGGGGGTGAAAAACTGTTTTTT. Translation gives CASSEASRTGGEKLFF.

The CDR3 DNA reads as TGCAGCGTTGATGACGCTGGACTAGGGGATACGCAGTATTTT. It specifies CSVDDAGLGDTQYF. The chain employs TRBV29-1 and TRBJ2-3; 7 bases align to TRBD2. Germline assignment: CDR1 SQVTM and CDR2 ANQGSEA. Trimming cost V 3 bases and J 6 bases; bases outside gene matches: 9. This CDR3 contains 14 residues.

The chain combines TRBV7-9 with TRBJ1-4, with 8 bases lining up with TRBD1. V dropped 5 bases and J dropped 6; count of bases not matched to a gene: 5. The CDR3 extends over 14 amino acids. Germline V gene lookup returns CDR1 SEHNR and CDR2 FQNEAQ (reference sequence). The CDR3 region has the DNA TGTGCCAGCAGCCTGGGACAGGTGGATGAAAAACTGTTTTTT. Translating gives CASSLGQVDEKLFF.

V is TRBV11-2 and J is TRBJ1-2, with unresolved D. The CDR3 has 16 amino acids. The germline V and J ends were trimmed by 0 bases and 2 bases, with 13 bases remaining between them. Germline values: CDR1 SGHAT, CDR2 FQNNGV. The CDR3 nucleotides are TGTGCCAGCAGCTTAGATCTAGTACAGCGGAACTATGGCTACACCTTC. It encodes CASSLDLVQRNYGYTF.

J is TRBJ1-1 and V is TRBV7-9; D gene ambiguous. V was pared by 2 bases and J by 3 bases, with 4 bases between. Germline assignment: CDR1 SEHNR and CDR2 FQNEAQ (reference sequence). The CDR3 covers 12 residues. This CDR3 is CASSLLHTEAFF. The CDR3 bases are TGTGCCAGCAGCTTACTCCACACTGAAGCTTTCTTT.

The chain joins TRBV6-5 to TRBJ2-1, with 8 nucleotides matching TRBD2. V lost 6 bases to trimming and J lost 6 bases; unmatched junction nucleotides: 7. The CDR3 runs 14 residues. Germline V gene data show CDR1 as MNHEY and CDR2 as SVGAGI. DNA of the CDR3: TGTGCCAGCAGGTCAGCGGGAGTATCCAATGAGCAGTTCTTC. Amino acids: CASRSAGVSNEQFF.

The CDR3 loop reads CASSPDPAEGADTQYF. CDR3 nucleotides: TGTGCCAGCAGCCCCGACCCGGCGGAGGGCGCAGATACGCAGTATTTT. The genes are TRBV7-2 and TRBJ2-3; perhaps TRBD2 as D (6 bases). Germline CDR1 is SGHTA and CDR2 is FQGNSA. Trimming shortened V by 5 bases and J by 4 bases, and 19 bases separated the two germline ends. The CDR3 runs to 16 residues. Complete variable domain (other parts from reference TRBV7-2 and TRBJ2-3): GAGVSQSPSNKVTEKGKDVELRCDPISGHTALYWYRQSLGQGLEFLIYFQGNSAPDKSGLPSDRFSAERTGGSVSTLTIQRTQQEDSAVYLCASSPDPAEGADTQYFGPGTRLTVL.

The CDR3 region has the DNA TGCGCCAGCAGCTTGGCTGCGAAAACTGAGACCCAGTACTTC. Translation: CASSLAAKTETQYF. The chain recombines TRBV5-1 with TRBJ2-5; D is uncertain. V was cut by 0 bases and J by 5 bases, with 11 bases left in between. The CDR3 extends over 14 amino acids. The germline gives CDR1 SGHRS, CDR2 YFSETQ.

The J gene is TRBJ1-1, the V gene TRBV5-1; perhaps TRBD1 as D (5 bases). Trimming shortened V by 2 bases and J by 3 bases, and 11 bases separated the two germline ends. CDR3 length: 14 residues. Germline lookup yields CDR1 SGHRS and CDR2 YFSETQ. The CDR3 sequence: CASSLGDLYTEAFF. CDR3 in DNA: TGCGCCAGCAGCTTAGGGGACTTATACACTGAAGCTTTCTTT.

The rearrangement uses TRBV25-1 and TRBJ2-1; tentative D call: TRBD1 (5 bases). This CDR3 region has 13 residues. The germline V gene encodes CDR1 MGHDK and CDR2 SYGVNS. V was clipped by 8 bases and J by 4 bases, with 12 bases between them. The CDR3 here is CASSMGRYNEQFF. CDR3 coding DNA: TGTGCCAGCTCTATGGGGCGGTACAATGAGCAGTTCTTC.

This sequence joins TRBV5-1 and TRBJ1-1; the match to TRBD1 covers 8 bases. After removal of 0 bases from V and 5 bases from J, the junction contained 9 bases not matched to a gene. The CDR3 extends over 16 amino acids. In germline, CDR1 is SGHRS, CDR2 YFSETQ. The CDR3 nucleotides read TGCGCCAGCAGCTTGGGTCCCAGGGGGCGCGGTACTGAAGCTTTCTTT. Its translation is CASSLGPRGRGTEAFF.

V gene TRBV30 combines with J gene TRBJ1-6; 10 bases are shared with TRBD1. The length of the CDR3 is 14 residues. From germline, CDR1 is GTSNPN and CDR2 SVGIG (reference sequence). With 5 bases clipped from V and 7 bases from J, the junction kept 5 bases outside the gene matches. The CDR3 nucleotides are TGTGCCTGGGGACCGGGACAGGGGAATTCACCCCTCCACTTT. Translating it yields CAWGPGQGNSPLHF.

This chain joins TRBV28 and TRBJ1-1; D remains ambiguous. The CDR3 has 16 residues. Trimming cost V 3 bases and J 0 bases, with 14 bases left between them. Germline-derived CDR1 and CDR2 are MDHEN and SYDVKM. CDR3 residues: CASSFDEIPMNTEAFF. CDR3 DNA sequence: TGTGCCAGCAGTTTCGACGAGATACCGATGAACACTGAAGCTTTCTTT.

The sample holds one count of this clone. The CDR3 DNA is TGTGCCAGCATGGAACTAATGGGGACCTACGAGCAGTACTTC. Encoded protein: CASMELMGTYEQYF. This chain connects TRBV2 to TRBJ2-7, with D unresolved. Per germline, CDR1 SNHLY and CDR2 FYNNEI. The CDR3 has 14 amino acids. V was pared by 7 bases and J by 2 bases, with 15 bases between.

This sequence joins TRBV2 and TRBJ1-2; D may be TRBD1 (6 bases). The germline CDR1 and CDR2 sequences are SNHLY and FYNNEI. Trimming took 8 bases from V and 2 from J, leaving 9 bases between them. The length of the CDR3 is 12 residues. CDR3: CASGGTNYGYTF. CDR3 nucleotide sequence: TGTGCCAGCGGGGGCACGAACTATGGCTACACCTTC.

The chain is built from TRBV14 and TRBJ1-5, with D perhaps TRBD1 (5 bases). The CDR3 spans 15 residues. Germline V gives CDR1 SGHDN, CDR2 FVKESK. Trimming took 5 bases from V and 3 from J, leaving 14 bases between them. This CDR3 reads CASSIRRGPNQPQHF. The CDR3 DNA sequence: TGTGCCAGCAGCATCCGACGGGGCCCCAATCAGCCCCAGCATTTT.

The CDR3 region is CASQGQVNTEAFF. The CDR3 DNA reads TGTGCCAGCCAAGGGCAGGTGAACACTGAAGCTTTCTTT. The chain joins TRBV28 to TRBJ1-1; D remains ambiguous. V was pared by 8 bases and J by 0 bases, with 10 bases between. The CDR3 totals 13 residues. Germline loops: CDR1 MDHEN, CDR2 SYDVKM.

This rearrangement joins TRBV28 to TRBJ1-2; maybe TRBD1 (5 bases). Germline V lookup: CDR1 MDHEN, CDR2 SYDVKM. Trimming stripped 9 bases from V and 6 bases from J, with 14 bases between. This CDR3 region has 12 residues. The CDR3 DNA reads TGTGCCAGTTTAACAGGATATGATGGCTACACCTTC. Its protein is CASLTGYDGYTF.

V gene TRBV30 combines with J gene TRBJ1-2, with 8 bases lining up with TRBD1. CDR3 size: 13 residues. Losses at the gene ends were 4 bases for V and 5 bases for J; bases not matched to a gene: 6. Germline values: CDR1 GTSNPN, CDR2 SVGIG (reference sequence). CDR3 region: CAWTGTGLYGYTF. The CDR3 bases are TGTGCCTGGACCGGGACAGGCCTTTATGGCTACACCTTC.

CDR3 in amino acids: CASSIVAGGFQPQHF. The CDR3 DNA reads as TGTGCCAGTAGTATAGTCGCAGGGGGCTTTCAGCCCCAGCATTTT. The chain is built from TRBV19 and TRBJ1-5, with TRBD1 matching 8 bases. Unmatched junction bases numbered 5, after V lost 1 base and J lost 6 bases. This CDR3 comprises 15 residues. CDR1 and CDR2 from the germline V gene are LNHDA and SQIVND (reference sequence).

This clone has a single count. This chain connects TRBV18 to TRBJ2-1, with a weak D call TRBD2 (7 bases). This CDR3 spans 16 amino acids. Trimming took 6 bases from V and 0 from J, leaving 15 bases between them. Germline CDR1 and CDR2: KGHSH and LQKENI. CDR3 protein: CASSQGRGASYNEQFF. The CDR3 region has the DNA TGTGCCAGCTCCCAGGGCCGGGGGGCCTCCTACAATGAGCAGTTCTTC.

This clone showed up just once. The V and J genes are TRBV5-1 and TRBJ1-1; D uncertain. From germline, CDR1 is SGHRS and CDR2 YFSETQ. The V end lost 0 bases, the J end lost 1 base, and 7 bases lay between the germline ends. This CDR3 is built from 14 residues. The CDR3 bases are TGCGCCAGCAGCTTGGGCTATGGGAACACTGAAGCTTTCTTT. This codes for CASSLGYGNTEAFF.